A selection of T cell receptor beta chains follows, all from one sample in a study of blood T cells in healthy people across ages. TCRdb called the 5' RACE reads again in MiXCR, with one record for every CDR3 protein. The sample includes 800,000 to 1,000,000 distinct CDR3 sequences, around 48% of them seen just once. Material for sequencing was blood. The receptors were sampled from a man in his thirties or forties in good health. CDR3s include the opening cysteine and the closing phenylalanine or tryptophan. D genes are given only for firm matches.

CDR3: CASSFGGRVDGYTF; D: NA; J: TRBJ1-2; length: 14; V: TRBV5-1
CDR3: CASSFAGGYSPLHF; D: TRBD1; J: TRBJ1-6; length: 14; V: TRBV12-3/TRBV12-4
CDR3: CASSQSPDQPQHF; D: NA; J: TRBJ1-5; length: 13; V: TRBV4-2
CDR3: CASSQPTGTWNTEAFF; D: TRBD1; J: TRBJ1-1; length: 16; V: TRBV4-1
CDR3: CASSPTETSTDTQYF; D: NA; J: TRBJ2-3; length: 15; V: TRBV18
CDR3: CASSEGQASYEQYF; D: NA; J: TRBJ2-7; length: 14; V: TRBV12-3/TRBV12-4
CDR3: CSARVLGGEAYNEQFF; D: TRBD2; J: TRBJ2-1; length: 16; V: TRBV20-1
CDR3: CAISEVGNQETQYF; D: NA; J: TRBJ2-5; length: 14; V: TRBV10-3
CDR3: CASSQDSGRANEQFF; D: NA; J: TRBJ2-1; length: 15; V: TRBV3-1
CDR3: CASSQDRLIGTQYF; D: NA; J: TRBJ2-5; length: 14; V: TRBV3-1
CDR3: CASSQVYKGASGNTIYF; D: TRBD1; J: TRBJ1-3; length: 17; V: TRBV4-2
CDR3: CAVHPGTGNSQPQHF; D: TRBD1; J: TRBJ1-5; length: 15; V: TRBV28
CDR3: CSATPTDRAGYTF; D: TRBD1; J: TRBJ1-2; length: 13; V: TRBV20-1
CDR3: CASSSGGTGTGELFF; D: TRBD2; J: TRBJ2-2; length: 15; V: TRBV5-6